This T cell receptor beta chain emerged from a study of regulatory T cells in long-lasting Graves disease. Arm-PCR with iRepertoire HTBI primers amplified the CDR3 regions for these TCR beta libraries. Original data processing: Across samples, over 55 TRBV and about 15 TRBJ segments were found. TCRdb reprocessed the multiplex PCR reads via MiXCR and lists one record per CDR3 protein. The authors' filters were not applied to this entry. The sample includes more than 350,000 distinct CDR3 sequences, more than 13% of them seen just once. Ten or more counts support this clonotype. The time point was: newly diagnosed GD, antithyroid drugs for less than 3 months. Generation of the TCR library employed RNA extracted from PBMCs. These records were also assigned to another study, of T cells in Graves' hyperthyroidism and ophthalmopathy. Per that study: Separation of ophthalmopathy from stable hyperthyroidism was achieved by a 13 V-J model.

The sequenced sample was peripheral blood mononuclear cells (PBMCs), obtained at new diagnosis, from a patient treated with antithyroid drugs. This TCR came from a woman aged 30 to 39 with Graves disease.

Here the CDR3 DNA reads TGTGCCAGCACACCCGACAGGGGGAATGGCTACACCTTC. This sequence encodes CASTPDRGNGYTF. The V call is TRBV2, the J call TRBJ1-2, with 9 bases fitting TRBD1. Germline values: CDR1 SNHLY, CDR2 FYNNEI. V dropped 7 bases and J dropped 6; count of bases not matched to a gene: 6. The CDR3 sequence is 13 residues long. Filled out from reference TRBV2 and TRBJ1-2, the complete variable domain reads EPEVTQTPSHQVTQMGQEVILRCVPISNHLYFYWYRQILGQKVEFLVSFYNNEISEKSEIFDDQFSVERPDGSNFTLKIRSTKLEDSAMYFCASTPDRGNGYTFGSGTRLTVV.